This TCR beta chain was captured by sequencing in a study of blood T cell repertoires in COVID-19. Study summary: Collection of acute and convalescent COVID-19 samples took place in the United States, Italy and Spain. PBMCs, B-cell-depleted T cells, or T cells provided the cDNA or gDNA that made up the material.

As processed by the authors: Counts of nucleated cells, estimated from reference gene primer amplification, were obtained. Data came from immunoSEQ multiplex PCR; TCRdb stores just in-frame clones and leaves some out. Clonal size and the V and J genes are those of that table, whereas D and trimming came from the DNA. The sample consists of 280,000 or so clones, around 89% of them appearing once. The germline V and J ends were trimmed by 4 bases and 1 base, with 9 bases remaining between them. The germline V gene encodes CDR1 SQVTM and CDR2 ANQGSEA. This CDR3 is built from 13 residues. The TCR sequence derives from a woman in her 30s who had recovered from COVID-19. Sequenced material: peripheral blood. The chain employs TRBV29-1 and TRBJ2-3; tentative D call: TRBD2 (6 bases). CDR3 loop: CSVGEARTDTQYF. The CDR3 nucleotides read TGCAGCGTTGGGGAGGCTCGCACAGATACGCAGTATTTT.